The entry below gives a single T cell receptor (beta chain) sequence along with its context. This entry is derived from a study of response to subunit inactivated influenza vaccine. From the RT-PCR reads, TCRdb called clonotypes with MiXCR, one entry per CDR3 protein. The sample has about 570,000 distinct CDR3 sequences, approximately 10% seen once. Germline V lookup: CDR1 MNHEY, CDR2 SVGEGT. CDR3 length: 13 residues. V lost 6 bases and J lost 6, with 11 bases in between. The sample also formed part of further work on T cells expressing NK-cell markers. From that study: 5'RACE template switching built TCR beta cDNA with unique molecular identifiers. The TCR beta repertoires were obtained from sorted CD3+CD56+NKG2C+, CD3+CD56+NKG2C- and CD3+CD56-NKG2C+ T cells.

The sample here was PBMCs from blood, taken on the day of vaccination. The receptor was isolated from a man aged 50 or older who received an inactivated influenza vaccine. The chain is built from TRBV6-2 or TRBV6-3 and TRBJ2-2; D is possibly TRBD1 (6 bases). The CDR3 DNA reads TGTGCCAGCAGCACTACAGGGCCCGGGGAGCTGTTTTTT. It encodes CASSTTGPGELFF.